What follows are 11 T cell receptor beta chains derived from one specimen sequenced in a study of metastatic and nonmetastatic thyroid tumors. Until they underwent thyroid surgery, no patient had received any treatment. TCRdb reanalyzed the PCR reads via MiXCR. Of around 6,600 clones listed, under 35% are singletons. Source material: adjacent normal tissue. Receptors were obtained from a male donor with papillary thyroid cancer or a benign thyroid nodule (not recorded which). Some clones in this sample may be carry-over from other donors' samples.

This clone ranks as medium-sized. The gene calls are TRBV20-1 and TRBJ2-5; D might be TRBD1 or TRBD2, each matching 5 bases. Trimming took 5 bases from V and 2 from J, leaving 15 bases between them. Germline assignment: CDR1 DFQATT and CDR2 SNEGSKA (reference sequence). The CDR3 is 14 amino acids. Written as DNA, the CDR3 is TGCAGTGCTGCCTCCGGGACCCTTCAAGAGACCCAGTACTTC. Protein product: CSAASGTLQETQYF.

By frequency in the sample, this clone is large. This sequence joins TRBV28 and TRBJ1-5; no definite D call. There are 15 residues in the CDR3. The V end lost 2 bases, the J end lost 7 bases, and 15 bases lay between the germline ends. Germline values: CDR1 MDHEN, CDR2 SYDVKM. The CDR3 DNA sequence: TGTGCCAGCAGTTTACCCATCGGACTCGGGCAGCCCCAGCATTTT. Protein: CASSLPIGLGQPQHF.

This clone showed up just a few times. This chain links TRBV27 with TRBJ1-5; D call uncertain. The V end lost 3 bases, the J end lost 3 bases, and 12 bases lay between the germline ends. Germline CDR1 reads MNHEY; CDR2 reads SMNVEV (reference sequence). The CDR3 extends over 15 amino acids. The CDR3 region is CASSLKEGINQPQHF. In DNA, the CDR3 is TGTGCCAGCAGTTTGAAGGAGGGAATCAATCAGCCCCAGCATTTT.

This clone occurred many times. The chain joins TRBV11-2 to TRBJ2-2; D is perhaps TRBD2 (6 bases). The CDR3 consists of 15 residues. The germline CDR1 and CDR2 sequences are SGHAT and FQNNGV. V lost 10 bases, J lost 1 base, and 16 bases lay in between. The CDR3: CAIERGLMNTGELFF. The CDR3 bases are TGTGCCATCGAACGGGGACTTATGAACACCGGGGAGCTGTTTTTT.

The V call is TRBV7-8, the J call TRBJ2-3, with D unclear. CDR1 and CDR2 from the germline V gene are SGHVS and FQNEAQ. V gave up 7 bases and J gave up 4 bases, with 21 bases separating them. The CDR3 totals 16 residues. DNA of the CDR3: TGTGCCAGCATCCAGTGGTCCTTATCAAGCGCAGATACGCAGTATTTT. Translated: CASIQWSLSSADTQYF.

The rearrangement joins TRBV30 to TRBJ1-3, with D possibly TRBD1 on 6 matching bases. CDR3 length: 14 amino acids. The V end was cut by 2 bases, the J end by 10 bases, with 18 bases between. Germline assignment: CDR1 GTSNPN and CDR2 SVGIG (reference sequence). In DNA form, the CDR3 reads TGTGCCTGGAGTCGGGACACACTTAGTCTGACCATATATTTT. As protein: CAWSRDTLSLTIYF.

Remarks on this clone: Germline and junction disagree at one end, which may indicate a read error. The chain uses TRBV10-1 and TRBJ2-2; tentatively, D is TRBD1 (6 bases). This CDR3 spans 14 amino acids. CDR1 WNHNN and CDR2 SYGVQD come from the germline V gene (reference sequence). The CDR3 DNA reads TGCGCCAGTTCCGGGACAAGTAACAGCGGCGAGCTGGTTTTT. Residues: CASSGTSNSGELVF.

In this sample, this clone is medium-sized. The rearrangement links TRBV20-1 to TRBJ2-3; 12 bases align to TRBD1. This CDR3 is 15 amino acids long. The germline CDR1 and CDR2 sequences are DFQATT and SNEGSKA (reference sequence). Unmatched junction bases numbered 5, after V lost 3 bases and J lost 4 bases. CDR3 amino acids: CSASGDRGQADTQYF. CDR3 DNA sequence: TGCAGTGCTAGCGGGGACAGGGGGCAGGCAGATACGCAGTATTTT.

This clone ranks as medium-sized. The chain couples TRBV10-3 to TRBJ1-1; D not resolved. The CDR3 is 11 residues long. Germline CDR1 ENHRY, CDR2 SYGVKD. V lost 1 base and J lost 3, with 0 bases in between. The CDR3 protein is CAISEYTEAFF. DNA of the CDR3: TGTGCCATCAGTGAGTACACTGAAGCTTTCTTT.

The chain carries TRBV19 and TRBJ2-7; TRBD1 might be the D (5 bases). The CDR3 consists of 13 residues. V lost 6 bases, J lost 3 bases, and 12 bases lay in between. Germline V gene lookup returns CDR1 LNHDA and CDR2 SQIVND (reference sequence). Here the CDR3 DNA reads TGTGCCAGTAGATTGGGGCCATACTACGAGCAGTACTTC. Its translation is CASRLGPYYEQYF. Full variable domain (rest looked up from reference TRBV19 and TRBJ2-7): DGGITQSPKYLFRKEGQNVTLSCEQNLNHDAMYWYRQDPGQGLRLIYYSQIVNDFQKGDIAEGYSVSREKKESFPLTVTSAQKNPTAFYLCASRLGPYYEQYFGPGTRLTVT.

The genes are TRBV10-2 and TRBJ2-1; 15 nucleotides match TRBD2. The CDR3 has 16 residues. The germline gives CDR1 WSHSY, CDR2 SAAADI. V trimming: 8 bases; J trimming: 7 bases; junction bases outside the gene matches: 9. The CDR3 region has the DNA TGCGCCAGCTCCGGGACTAGCGGGAGGCCGGGGAATGAGCAGTTCTTC. Protein product: CASSGTSGRPGNEQFF.